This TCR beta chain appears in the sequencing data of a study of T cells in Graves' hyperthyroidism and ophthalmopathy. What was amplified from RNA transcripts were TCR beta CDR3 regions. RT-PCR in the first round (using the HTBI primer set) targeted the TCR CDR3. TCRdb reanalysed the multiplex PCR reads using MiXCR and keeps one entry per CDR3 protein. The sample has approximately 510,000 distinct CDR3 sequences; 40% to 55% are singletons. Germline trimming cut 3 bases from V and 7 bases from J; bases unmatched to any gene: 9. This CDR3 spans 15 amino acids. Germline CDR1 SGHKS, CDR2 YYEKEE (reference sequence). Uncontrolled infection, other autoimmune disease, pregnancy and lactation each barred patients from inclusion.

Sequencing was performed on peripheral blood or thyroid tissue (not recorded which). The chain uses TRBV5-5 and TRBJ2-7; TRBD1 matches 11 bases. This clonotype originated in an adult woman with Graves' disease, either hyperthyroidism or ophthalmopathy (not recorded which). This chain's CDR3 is CASSSAGQGAREQYF. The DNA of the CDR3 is TGTGCCAGCAGCTCAGCCGGACAGGGGGCGAGGGAGCAGTACTTC.